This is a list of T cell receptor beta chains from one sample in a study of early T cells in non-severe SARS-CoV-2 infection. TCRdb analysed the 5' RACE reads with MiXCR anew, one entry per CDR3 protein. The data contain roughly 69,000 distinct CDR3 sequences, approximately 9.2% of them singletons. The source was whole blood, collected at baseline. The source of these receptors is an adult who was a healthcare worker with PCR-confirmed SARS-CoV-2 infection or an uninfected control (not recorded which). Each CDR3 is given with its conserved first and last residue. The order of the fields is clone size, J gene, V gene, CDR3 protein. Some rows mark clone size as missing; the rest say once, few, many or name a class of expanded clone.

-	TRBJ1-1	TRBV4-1	CASSHKDGLHTEAFF
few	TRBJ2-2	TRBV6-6	CASSRTSVNTGELFF
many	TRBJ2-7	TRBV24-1	CATSDLRDTSYEQYF
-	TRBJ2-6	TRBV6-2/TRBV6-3	CASTRHGANVLTF
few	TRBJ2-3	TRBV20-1	CSARTPGRTDTQYF
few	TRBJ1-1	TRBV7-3	CASSSKNTEAFF
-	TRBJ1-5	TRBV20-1	CSAGKVGGYSNQPQHF
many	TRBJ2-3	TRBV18	CASSPSRTASTDTQYF
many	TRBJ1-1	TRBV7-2	CASSFVTGGADTEAFF
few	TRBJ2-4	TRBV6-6	CASGQDRRNIQYF
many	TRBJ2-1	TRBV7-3	CASSPTKGGRGLYNEQFF
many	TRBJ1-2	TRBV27	CASSPFIVDSFYGYTF
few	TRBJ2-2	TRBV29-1	CSVGHDQEPTGELFF
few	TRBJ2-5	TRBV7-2	CASSPQTSPTETQYF
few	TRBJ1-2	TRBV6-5	CASSYSGDFRGYTF
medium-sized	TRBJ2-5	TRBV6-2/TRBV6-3	CASRQETQYF
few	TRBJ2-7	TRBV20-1	CSAGRELTYEQYF
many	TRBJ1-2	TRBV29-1	CSVNRGPESGYTF
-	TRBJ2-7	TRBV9	CASSVGIGPYEQYF
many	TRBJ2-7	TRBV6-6	CASSYSSQTDEQYF
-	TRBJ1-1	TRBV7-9	CASSTETGEDTEAFF
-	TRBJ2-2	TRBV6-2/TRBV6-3	CASSTKTDTGELFF
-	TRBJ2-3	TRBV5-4	CASSPHGTQKDTQYF
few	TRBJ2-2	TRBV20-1	CSADRQGPGELFF
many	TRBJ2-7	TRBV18	CASSPPEGTYEQYF
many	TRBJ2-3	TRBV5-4	CASSRDSTDTQYF
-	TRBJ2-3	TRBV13	CASSARGSSTDTQYF
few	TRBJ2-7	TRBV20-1	CSATRGETASDEQYF
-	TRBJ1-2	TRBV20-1	CSASRTDYGYTF
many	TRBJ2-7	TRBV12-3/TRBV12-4	CASRAGPSSYEQYF
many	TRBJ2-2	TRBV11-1	CASSQGTGNLVGELFF
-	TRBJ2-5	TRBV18	CASSPSLAQEETQYF
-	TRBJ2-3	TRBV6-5	CASSYRPILSVLTDTQYF
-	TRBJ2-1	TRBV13	CASSLASYNEQFF
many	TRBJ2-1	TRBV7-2	CASRPRLAGGNEQFF
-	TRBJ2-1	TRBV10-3	CARTQGTCYNEQFF
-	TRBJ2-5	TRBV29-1	CSVLGTDNQETQYF
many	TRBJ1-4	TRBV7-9	CASSREGEKLFF
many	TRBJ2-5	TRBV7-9	CASSRLSGDGETQYF
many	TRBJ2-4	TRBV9	CASDEGPQFVQYF
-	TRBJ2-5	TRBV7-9	CASSARSGEETQYF
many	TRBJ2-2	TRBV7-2	CASSLRASTGELFF
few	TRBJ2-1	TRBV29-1	CSVEDWRTGSPRFF
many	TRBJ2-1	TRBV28	CASRPPGVTNEQFF
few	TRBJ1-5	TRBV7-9	CASSSGVRQPQHF
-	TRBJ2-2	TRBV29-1	CSVVWENTGELFF
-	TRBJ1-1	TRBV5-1	CASSLDPWQGGTEAFF
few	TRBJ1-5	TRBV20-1	CSARDTRSNQPQHF
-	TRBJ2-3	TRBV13	CASSPRTSGRLTDTQYF
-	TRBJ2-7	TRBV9	CASSVGGSGSYEQYF
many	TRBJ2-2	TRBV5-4	CASRAGKGTNTGELFF
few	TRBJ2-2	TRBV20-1	CSARGRGTGELFF
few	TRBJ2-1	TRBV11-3	CASSPRGRRDEQFF
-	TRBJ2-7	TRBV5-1	CASSLFSMSSYEQYF
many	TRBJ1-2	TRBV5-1	CASSSTPAGVGYTF